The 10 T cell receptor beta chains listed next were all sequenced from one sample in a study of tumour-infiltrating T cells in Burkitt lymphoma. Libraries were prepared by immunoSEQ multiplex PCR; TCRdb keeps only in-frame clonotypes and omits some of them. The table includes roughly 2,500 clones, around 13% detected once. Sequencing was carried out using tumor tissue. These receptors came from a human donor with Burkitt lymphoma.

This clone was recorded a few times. This chain's CDR3 is CASSLTGVGQYF. CDR3 nucleotide sequence: TGCGCCAGCAGCTTGACCGGGGTCGGGCAGTACTTC. The genes are TRBV5-1 and TRBJ2-7, with D possibly TRBD2 on 5 matching bases. CDR1 is SGHRS, CDR2 YFSETQ, per germline. The CDR3 loop spans 12 amino acids. V was shortened by 1 base and J by 9 bases, with 11 bases between the two germline ends.

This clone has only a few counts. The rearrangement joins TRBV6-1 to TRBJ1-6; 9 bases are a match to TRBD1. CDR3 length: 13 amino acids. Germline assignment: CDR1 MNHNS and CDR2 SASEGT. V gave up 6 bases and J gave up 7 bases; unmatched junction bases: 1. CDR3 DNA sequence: TGTGCCAGCAGGGACAGGGGAAATTCACCCCTCCACTTT. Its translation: CASRDRGNSPLHF.

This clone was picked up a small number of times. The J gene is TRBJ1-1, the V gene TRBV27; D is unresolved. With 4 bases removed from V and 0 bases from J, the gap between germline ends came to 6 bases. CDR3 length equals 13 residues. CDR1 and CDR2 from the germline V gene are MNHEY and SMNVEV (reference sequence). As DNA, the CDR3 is TGTGCCAGCAGTTGGACGGTGAACACTGAAGCTTTCTTT. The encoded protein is CASSWTVNTEAFF.

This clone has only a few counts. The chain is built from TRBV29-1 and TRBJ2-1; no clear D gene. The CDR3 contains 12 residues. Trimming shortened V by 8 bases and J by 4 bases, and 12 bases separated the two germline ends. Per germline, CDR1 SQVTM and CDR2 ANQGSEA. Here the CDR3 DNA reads TGCAGCCCCGTCTACCTATACAATGAGCAGTTCTTC. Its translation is CSPVYLYNEQFF.

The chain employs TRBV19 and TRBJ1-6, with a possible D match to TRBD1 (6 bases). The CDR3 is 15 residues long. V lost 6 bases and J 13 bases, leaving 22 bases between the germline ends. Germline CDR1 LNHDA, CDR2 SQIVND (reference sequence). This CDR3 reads CASSKTKNPGDPLHF. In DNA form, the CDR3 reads TGTGCCAGTAGCAAAACCAAAAATCCAGGGGACCCCCTCCACTTT. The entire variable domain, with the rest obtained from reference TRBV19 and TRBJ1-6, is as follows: DGGITQSPKYLFRKEGQNVTLSCEQNLNHDAMYWYRQDPGQGLRLIYYSQIVNDFQKGDIAEGYSVSREKKESFPLTVTSAQKNPTAFYLCASSKTKNPGDPLHFGNGTRLTVT.

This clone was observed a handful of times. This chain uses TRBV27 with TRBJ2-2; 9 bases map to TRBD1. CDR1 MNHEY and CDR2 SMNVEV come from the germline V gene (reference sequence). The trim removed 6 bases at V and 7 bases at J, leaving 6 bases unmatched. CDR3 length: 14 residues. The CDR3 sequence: CASSRTGVVGELFF. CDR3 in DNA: TGTGCCAGCAGCCGGACAGGGGTGGTCGGGGAGCTGTTTTTT.

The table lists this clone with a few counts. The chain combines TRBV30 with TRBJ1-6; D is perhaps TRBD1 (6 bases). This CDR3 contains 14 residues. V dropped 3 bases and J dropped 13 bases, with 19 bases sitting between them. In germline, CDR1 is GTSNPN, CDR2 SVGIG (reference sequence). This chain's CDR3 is CAWSKRQAFEPLHF. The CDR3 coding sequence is TGTGCCTGGAGCAAAAGACAGGCGTTTGAGCCCCTCCACTTT.

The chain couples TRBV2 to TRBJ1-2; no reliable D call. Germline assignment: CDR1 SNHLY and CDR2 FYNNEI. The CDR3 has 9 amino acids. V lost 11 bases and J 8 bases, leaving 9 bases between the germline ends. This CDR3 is CARFRGYTF. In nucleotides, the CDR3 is TGTGCCCGCTTTCGAGGCTACACCTTC.

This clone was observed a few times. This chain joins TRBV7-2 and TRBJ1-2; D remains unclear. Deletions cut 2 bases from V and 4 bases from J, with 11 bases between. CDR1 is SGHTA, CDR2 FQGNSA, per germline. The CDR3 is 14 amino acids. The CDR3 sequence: CASSLLPTSYGYTF. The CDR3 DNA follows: TGTGCCAGCAGCTTACTCCCAACCAGCTATGGCTACACCTTC.

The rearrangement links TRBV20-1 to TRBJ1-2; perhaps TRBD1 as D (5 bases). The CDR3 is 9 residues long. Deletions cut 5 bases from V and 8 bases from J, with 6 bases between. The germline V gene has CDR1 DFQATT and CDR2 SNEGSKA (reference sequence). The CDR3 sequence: CSAGGGYTF. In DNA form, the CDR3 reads TGCAGTGCTGGGGGGGGCTACACCTTC.